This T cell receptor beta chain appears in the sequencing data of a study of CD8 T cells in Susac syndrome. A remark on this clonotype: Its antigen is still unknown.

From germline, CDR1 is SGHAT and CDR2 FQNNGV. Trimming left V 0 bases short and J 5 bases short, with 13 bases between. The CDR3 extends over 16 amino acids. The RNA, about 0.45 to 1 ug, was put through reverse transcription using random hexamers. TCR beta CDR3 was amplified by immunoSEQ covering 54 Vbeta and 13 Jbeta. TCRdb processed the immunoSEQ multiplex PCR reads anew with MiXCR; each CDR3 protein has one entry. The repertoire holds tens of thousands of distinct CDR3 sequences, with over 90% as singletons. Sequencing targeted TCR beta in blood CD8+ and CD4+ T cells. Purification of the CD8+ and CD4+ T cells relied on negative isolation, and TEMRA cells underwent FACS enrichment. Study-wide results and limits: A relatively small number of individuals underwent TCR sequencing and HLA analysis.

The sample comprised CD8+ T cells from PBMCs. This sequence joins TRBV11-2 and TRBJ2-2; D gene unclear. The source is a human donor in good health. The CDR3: CASSLDSPVRTGELFF. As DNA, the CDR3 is TGTGCCAGCAGCTTAGACAGCCCAGTAAGAACCGGGGAGCTGTTTTTT.